This TCR beta chain was found in a study of cytomegalovirus exposure and HLA in healthy donors. The wider study: Unique TCR beta sequences numbering some 120 million came from 150 million to 200 million T cells in an earlier analysis. General study findings and limits: Earlier findings revealed that most TCR beta V segments proved productive either about 87% or about 30% of the time.

The PCR had 60 Vbeta and 13 Jbeta primers. Produced via immunoSEQ multiplex PCR; TCRdb's table is partial and in-frame only. The sample consists of fewer than 250,000 clones, around four fifths of them appearing once. Trimming cost V 0 bases and J 16 bases, with 13 bases left between them. The CDR3 runs to 13 residues. Germline assignment: CDR1 MNHEY and CDR2 SMNVEV (reference sequence). A remark on this clone: Its antigen is unknown.

Input material: PBMCs. This TCR derives from a man aged 35 to 55 in good health and CMV-seropositive. The V gene is TRBV27, the J gene TRBJ1-6; the D gene is possibly TRBD1 (6 bases). The DNA for the CDR3 is TGTGCCAGCAGTTTATCGTCAGGGGCCCGTCTCCACTTT. It encodes CASSLSSGARLHF.